At least ten counts were recorded for the clone carrying this T cell receptor beta chain. Its specificity is unknown. The data belong to a study of spatial heterogeneity in lung cancer. Broader study findings: For expanded intratumoral alpha and beta TCRs, counts tracked tumor mutation counts.

One entry per CDR3 protein results from TCRdb running MiXCR on the 5' RACE reads. The table shows fewer than 20,000 distinct CDR3 sequences, with 6.5% to 7% occurring only once. Time point: sample taken at primary tumor resection. The donors, fewer than 90 patients with untreated early-stage non-small cell lung cancer, provided the samples. Whole RNA, which was extracted from tumor, nontumor lung tissue or frozen PBMC, was sequenced without any cell sorting. CDR3 size: 15 residues. The chain carries TRBV3-2 and TRBJ2-5; the D call in the table, TRBD2, was not verified against the DNA. TRBV3-2 is noted as a pseudogene. This clonotype was obtained from a female donor with early-stage non-small cell lung cancer. The material sequenced was lung tumor tissue, taken at surgery. CDR3 nucleotide sequence: TGTGCCAGCAGTAAAGGACTAGCGGCCGGAGAGACCCAGTACTTC. It is translated as CASSKGLAAGETQYF.